This TCR beta chain was identified during a study of blood T cell repertoires in COVID-19. Assay: immunoSEQ multiplex PCR; the TCRdb copy retains only in-frame clones and omits some. The table has around 83,000 clones, approximately 86% seen once. CDR3 length equals 16 residues. The V gene's germline CDR1 is SGHDT and CDR2 YYEEEE. V gave up 6 bases and J gave up 0 bases, with 16 bases separating them. J is TRBJ1-5 and V is TRBV5-6, with a weak D call TRBD1 (6 bases). The sample comprised peripheral blood. The sequence was obtained from an older man with active or convalescent COVID-19. The CDR3 bases are TGTGCCAGCATCACTGGGGGGGCATTTAGCAATCAGCCCCAGCATTTT. This encodes CASITGGAFSNQPQHF. Combining the CDR3 with reference TRBV5-6 and TRBJ1-5 gives the whole variable domain DAGVTQSPTHLIKTRGQQVTLRCSPKSGHDTVSWYQQALGQGPQFIFQYYEEEERQRGNFPDRFSGHQFPNYSSELNVNALLLGDSALYLCASITGGAFSNQPQHFGDGTRLSIL.